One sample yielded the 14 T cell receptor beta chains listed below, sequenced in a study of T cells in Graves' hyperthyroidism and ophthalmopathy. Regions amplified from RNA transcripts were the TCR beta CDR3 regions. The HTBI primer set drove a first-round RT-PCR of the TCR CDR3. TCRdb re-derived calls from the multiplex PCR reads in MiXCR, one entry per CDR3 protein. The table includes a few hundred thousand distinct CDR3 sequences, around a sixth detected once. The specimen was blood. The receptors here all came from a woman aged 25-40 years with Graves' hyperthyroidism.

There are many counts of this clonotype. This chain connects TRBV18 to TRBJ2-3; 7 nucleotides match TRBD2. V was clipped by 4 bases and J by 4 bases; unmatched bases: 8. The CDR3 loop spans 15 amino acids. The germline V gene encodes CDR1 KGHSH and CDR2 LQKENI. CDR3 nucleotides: TGTGCCAGCTCACTGGGCGGGAGTGGCGCAGATACGCAGTATTTT. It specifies CASSLGGSGADTQYF. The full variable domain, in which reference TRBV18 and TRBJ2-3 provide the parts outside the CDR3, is NAGVMQNPRHLVRRRGQEARLRCSPMKGHSHVYWYRQLPEEGLKFMVYLQKENIIDESGMPKERFSAEFPKEGPSILRIQQVVRGDSAAYFCASSLGGSGADTQYFGPGTRLTVL.

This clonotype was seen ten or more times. The chain's CDR3 is CASSLSQVQGYEQYF. CDR3 in DNA: TGTGCCAGCAGTTTATCCCAGGTGCAGGGTTACGAGCAGTACTTC. The J gene is TRBJ2-7, the V gene TRBV28; tentatively, D is TRBD1 (5 bases). Trimming stripped 1 base from V and 4 bases from J, with 14 bases between. Germline CDR1 and CDR2: MDHEN and SYDVKM. CDR3 length: 15 amino acids.

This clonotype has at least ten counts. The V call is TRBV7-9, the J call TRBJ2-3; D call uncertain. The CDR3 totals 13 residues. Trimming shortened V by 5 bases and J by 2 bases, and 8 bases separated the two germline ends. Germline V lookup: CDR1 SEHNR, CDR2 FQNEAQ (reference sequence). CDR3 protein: CASSVGFTDTQYF. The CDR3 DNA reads TGTGCCAGCAGCGTCGGGTTCACAGATACGCAGTATTTT.

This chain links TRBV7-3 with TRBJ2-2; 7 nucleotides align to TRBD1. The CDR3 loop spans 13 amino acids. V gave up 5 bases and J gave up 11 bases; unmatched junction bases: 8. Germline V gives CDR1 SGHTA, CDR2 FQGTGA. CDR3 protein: CASSVTGNGELFF. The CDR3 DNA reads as TGTGCCAGCAGCGTGACAGGGAACGGAGAGCTGTTTTTT.

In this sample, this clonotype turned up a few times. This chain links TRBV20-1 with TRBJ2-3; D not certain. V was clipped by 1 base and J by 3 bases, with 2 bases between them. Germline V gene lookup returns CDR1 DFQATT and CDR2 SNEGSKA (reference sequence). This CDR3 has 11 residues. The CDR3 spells CSARVTDTQYF. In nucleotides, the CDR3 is TGCAGTGCTAGAGTGACAGATACGCAGTATTTT.

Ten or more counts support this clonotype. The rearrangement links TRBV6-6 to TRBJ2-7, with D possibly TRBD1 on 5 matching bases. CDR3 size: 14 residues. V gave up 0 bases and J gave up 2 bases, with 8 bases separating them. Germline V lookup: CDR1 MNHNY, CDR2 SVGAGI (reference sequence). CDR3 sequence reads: CASSYSSRAYEQYF. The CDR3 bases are TGTGCCAGCAGTTACTCCAGCAGGGCCTACGAGCAGTACTTC.

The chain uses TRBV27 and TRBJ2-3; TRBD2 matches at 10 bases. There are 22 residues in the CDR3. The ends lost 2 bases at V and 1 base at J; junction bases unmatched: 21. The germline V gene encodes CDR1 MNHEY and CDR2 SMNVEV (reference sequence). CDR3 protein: CASSLPPYGTSVGLQGTDTQYF. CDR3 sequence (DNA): TGTGCCAGCAGTTTACCCCCGTACGGGACTAGCGTGGGCTTACAGGGCACAGATACGCAGTATTTT.

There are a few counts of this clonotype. In DNA, the CDR3 is TGTGCCAGCAGTGCCGGACAGGGTGGCTACACCTTC. It is translated as CASSAGQGGYTF. The genes are TRBV6-1 and TRBJ1-2, with 8 positions matching TRBD1. This CDR3 has 12 amino acids. Germline V gene sequence: CDR1 MNHNS, CDR2 SASEGT. The ends lost 4 bases at V and 7 bases at J; junction bases unmatched: 2.

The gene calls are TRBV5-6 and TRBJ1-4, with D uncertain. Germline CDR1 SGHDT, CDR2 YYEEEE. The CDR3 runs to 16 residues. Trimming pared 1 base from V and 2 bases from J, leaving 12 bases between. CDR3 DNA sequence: TGTGCCAGCAGCTTGCTGCTCGGGTTGACTAATGAAAAACTGTTTTTT. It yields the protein CASSLLLGLTNEKLFF. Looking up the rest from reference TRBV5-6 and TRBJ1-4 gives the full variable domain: DAGVTQSPTHLIKTRGQQVTLRCSPKSGHDTVSWYQQALGQGPQFIFQYYEEEERQRGNFPDRFSGHQFPNYSSELNVNALLLGDSALYLCASSLLLGLTNEKLFFGSGTQLSVL.

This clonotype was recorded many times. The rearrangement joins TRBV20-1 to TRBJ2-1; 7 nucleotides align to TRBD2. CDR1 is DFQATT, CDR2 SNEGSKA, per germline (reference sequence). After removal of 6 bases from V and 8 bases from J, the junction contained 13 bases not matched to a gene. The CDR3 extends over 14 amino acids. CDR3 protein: CSARSGGSQDEQFF. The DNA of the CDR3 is TGCAGTGCCAGATCGGGCGGGAGTCAGGATGAGCAGTTCTTC.

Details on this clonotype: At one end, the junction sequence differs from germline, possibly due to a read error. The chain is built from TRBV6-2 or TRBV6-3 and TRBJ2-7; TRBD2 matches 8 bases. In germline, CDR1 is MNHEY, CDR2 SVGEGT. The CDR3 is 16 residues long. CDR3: CANSYSQRESSYEQYF. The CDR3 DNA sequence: TGTGCCAACAGTTACTCACAGCGGGAGAGCTCCTACGAGCAGTACTTC.

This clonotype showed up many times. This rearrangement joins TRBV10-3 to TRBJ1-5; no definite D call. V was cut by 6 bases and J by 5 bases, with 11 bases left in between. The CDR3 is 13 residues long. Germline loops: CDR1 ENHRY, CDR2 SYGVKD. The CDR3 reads CAIRTAEDQPQHF. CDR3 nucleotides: TGTGCCATCAGGACCGCGGAGGATCAGCCCCAGCATTTT.

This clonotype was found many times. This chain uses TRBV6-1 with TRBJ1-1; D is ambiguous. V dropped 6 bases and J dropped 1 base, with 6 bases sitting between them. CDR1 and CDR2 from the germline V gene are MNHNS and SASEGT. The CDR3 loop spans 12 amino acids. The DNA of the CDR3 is TGTGCCAGCAGACAGCCGAACACTGAAGCTTTCTTT. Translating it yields CASRQPNTEAFF.

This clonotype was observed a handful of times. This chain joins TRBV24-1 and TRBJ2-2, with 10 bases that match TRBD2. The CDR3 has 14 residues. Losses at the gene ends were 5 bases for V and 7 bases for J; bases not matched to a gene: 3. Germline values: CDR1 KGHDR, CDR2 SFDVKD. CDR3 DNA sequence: TGTGCCACCAGTGGCCTAGCGGGAGTCGGGGAGCTGTTTTTT. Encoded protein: CATSGLAGVGELFF.